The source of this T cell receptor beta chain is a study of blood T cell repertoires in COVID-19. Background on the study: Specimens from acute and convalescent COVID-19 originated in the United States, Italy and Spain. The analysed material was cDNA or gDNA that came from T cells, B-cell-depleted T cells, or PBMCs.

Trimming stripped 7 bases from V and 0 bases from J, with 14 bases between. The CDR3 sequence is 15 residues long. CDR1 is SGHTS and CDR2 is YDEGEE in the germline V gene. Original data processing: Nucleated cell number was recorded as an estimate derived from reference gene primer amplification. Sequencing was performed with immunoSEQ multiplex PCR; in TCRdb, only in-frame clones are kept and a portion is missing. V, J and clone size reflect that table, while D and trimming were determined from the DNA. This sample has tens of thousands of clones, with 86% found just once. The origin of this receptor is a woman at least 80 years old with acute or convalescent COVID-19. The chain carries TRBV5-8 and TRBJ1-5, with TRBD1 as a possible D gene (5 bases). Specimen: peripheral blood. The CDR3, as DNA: TGTGCCAGCGTTCCCAGGGCTTATAGCAATCAGCCCCAGCATTTT. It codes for CASVPRAYSNQPQHF.